Presented here are 21 T cell receptor beta chains from one specimen sequenced in a study of Ad26.COV2.S vaccination and SARS-CoV-2 variants. The treatment is: roughly 19 received Ad26.COV2.S at low or high dose, single or two shots; about five received placebo; per-sample allocation not given. The study sampled participants on day 63 after the first vaccine or placebo injection. Assay: immunoSEQ multiplex PCR; the TCRdb copy retains only in-frame clones and omits some. This sample has 360,000 or so clones, with more than 75% found just once. This sample comprised peripheral blood, obtained in a trial of Ad26.COV2.S vaccine versus placebo. The receptors originated from a person aged 18-65 years who received the Ad26.COV2.S COVID-19 vaccine or a placebo.

This clone has at least ten counts. The chain has TRBV28 and TRBJ1-4; 7 nucleotides line up with TRBD1. This CDR3 contains 14 residues. The trim removed 6 bases at V and 8 bases at J, leaving 9 bases unmatched. The germline CDR1 and CDR2 sequences are MDHEN and SYDVKM. The CDR3 reads CASSRGTAWEKLFF. The CDR3 bases are TGTGCCAGCAGCCGAGGGACAGCCTGGGAAAAACTGTTTTTT.

Points on this clone: A much larger clone lies a single base off, so this may be a read error. This sequence joins TRBV5-1 and TRBJ1-4; 9 bases align to TRBD1. The ends lost 1 base at V and 5 bases at J; junction bases unmatched: 3. The CDR3 totals 15 residues. The V gene's germline CDR1 is SGHRS and CDR2 YFSETQ. CDR3 DNA sequence: TGCGCCAGCAGCTTGACCGGGACAGGGAATGAAAAACTGTTTTTT. The encoded protein is CASSLTGTGNEKLFF.

CDR3 nucleotides: TGTGCCAGCAGCAGGACAGGGTGTGATGAGCAGTTCTTC. Translated, it gives CASSRTGCDEQFF. The chain links TRBV21-1 to TRBJ2-1; the table's TRBD1 call for D was not verified on the DNA. TRBV21-1 is a documented pseudogene. The CDR3 runs 13 residues.

The V gene is TRBV18, the J gene TRBJ1-2; D unclear. Germline values: CDR1 KGHSH, CDR2 LQKENI. Trimming removed 5 bases at V and 1 base at J, with 5 bases between. This CDR3 has 12 residues. The CDR3 spells CASSNNNYGYTF. CDR3 coding DNA: TGTGCCAGCTCAAACAATAACTATGGCTACACCTTC.

This clone was counted a few times. The V gene is TRBV5-6, the J gene TRBJ2-5; no firm D call. The CDR3 length is 15 residues. V was shortened by 2 bases and J by 2 bases, with 13 bases between the two germline ends. Germline CDR1 SGHDT, CDR2 YYEEEE. The CDR3 loop reads CASSFEDGRQETQYF. The CDR3, as DNA: TGTGCCAGCAGCTTTGAAGACGGACGTCAAGAGACCCAGTACTTC.

The chain has TRBV30 and TRBJ1-2, with D uncertain. The V gene's germline CDR1 is GTSNPN and CDR2 SVGIG (reference sequence). CDR3 length: 14 amino acids. The CDR3 sequence is CARTAGFEDYGYTF. CDR3 DNA sequence: TGTGCTAGGACTGCGGGGTTTGAAGACTATGGCTACACCTTC.

This chain uses TRBV6-6 with TRBJ2-7; tentatively, D is TRBD1 (5 bases). The CDR3 covers 17 residues. The ends were cut back, 5 bases at V and 0 bases at J, with 20 bases in the middle. The germline V gene has CDR1 MNHNY and CDR2 SVGAGI (reference sequence). CDR3 nucleotide sequence: TGTGCCAGCAGTCCAGATTGGGGAAGGGGCCTCTCCTACGAGCAGTACTTC. It translates to CASSPDWGRGLSYEQYF.

The V gene is TRBV9, the J gene TRBJ2-7, with TRBD1 matching 7 bases. The CDR3 sequence is 14 residues long. The V gene end was trimmed by 4 bases and the J gene end by 2 bases; junction bases not matched to a gene: 6. Looked up from germline, CDR1 is SGDLS and CDR2 is YYNGEE. The CDR3 sequence: CASSPLQGTYEQYF. Written as DNA, the CDR3 is TGTGCCAGCAGCCCACTACAGGGGACCTACGAGCAGTACTTC.

The chain employs TRBV7-9 and TRBJ1-5, with TRBD1 as a possible D gene (6 bases). Germline lookup yields CDR1 SEHNR and CDR2 FQNEAQ (reference sequence). The CDR3 has 18 amino acids. V was trimmed by 5 bases and J by 0 bases, leaving 20 bases between them. CDR3 protein: CASSRADSVLSSNQPQHF. The CDR3 nucleotides are TGTGCCAGCAGCCGAGCGGACAGCGTCCTTTCTAGCAATCAGCCCCAGCATTTT.

This clone was observed a handful of times. V usage is TRBV9 and J usage is TRBJ1-2; 9 positions agree with TRBD1. Per germline, CDR1 SGDLS and CDR2 YYNGEE. The CDR3 runs to 16 residues. V was clipped by 4 bases and J by 6 bases; unmatched bases: 13. CDR3 amino acids: CASSTYSGQGRDGYTF. DNA of the CDR3: TGTGCCAGCAGCACGTACAGTGGACAGGGGAGGGATGGCTACACCTTC. Full variable domain (remainder filled in from reference TRBV9 and TRBJ1-2): DSGVTQTPKHLITATGQRVTLRCSPRSGDLSVYWYQQSLDQGLQFLIQYYNGEERAKGNILERFSAQQFPDLHSELNLSSLELGDSALYFCASSTYSGQGRDGYTFGSGTRLTVV.

The chain carries TRBV19 and TRBJ1-1; possible D gene TRBD1, 5 bases. V was clipped by 2 bases and J by 3 bases, with 7 bases between them. CDR1 is LNHDA and CDR2 is SQIVND in the germline V gene (reference sequence). The CDR3 is 13 amino acids. As DNA, the CDR3 is TGTGCCAGTAGTATATGGGGGGACACTGAAGCTTTCTTT. It is translated as CASSIWGDTEAFF.

This chain uses TRBV3-1 (or the pseudogene TRBV3-2) with TRBJ2-1, with D tentatively TRBD1 or TRBD2 (6 bases each). V lost 1 base and J 0 bases, leaving 10 bases between the germline ends. The germline V gene has CDR1 LGHDT and CDR2 YNNKEL (reference sequence). This CDR3 has 16 amino acids. The CDR3 DNA is TGTGCCAGCAGCCAAGGGGGGGCCTACTCCTACAATGAGCAGTTCTTC. Translation: CASSQGGAYSYNEQFF.

This sequence joins TRBV5-1 and TRBJ2-7; 8 bases are shared with TRBD2. CDR1 is SGHRS, CDR2 YFSETQ, per germline. The CDR3 covers 15 residues. V shed 0 bases and J 3 bases; nucleotides not matched to a gene: 5. The DNA for the CDR3 is TGCGCCAGCAGCTTGGTCGGGGGGGCTAACTACGAGCAGTACTTC. Protein product: CASSLVGGANYEQYF.

The V gene is TRBV5-8, the J gene TRBJ1-4; the D gene is possibly TRBD1 (5 bases). The CDR3 extends over 16 amino acids. Between the trimmed V and J ends, which lost 3 bases and 6 bases, there was a span of 18 bases. Germline CDR1 reads SGHTS; CDR2 reads YDEGEE. The CDR3 nucleotides are TGTGCCAGCAGCTGGGGTGCGGGGCTCGGAGATGAAAAACTGTTTTTT. It codes for CASSWGAGLGDEKLFF.

This chain joins TRBV5-1 and TRBJ2-2; the match to TRBD2 covers 7 bases. CDR1 is SGHRS, CDR2 YFSETQ, per germline. With V trimmed by 3 bases and J by 1 base, 3 bases remained unmatched. The CDR3 covers 15 residues. Written as DNA, the CDR3 is TGCGCCAGCAGCTGGGTAGCGGGGAACACCGGGGAGCTGTTTTTT. Translating it yields CASSWVAGNTGELFF.

This chain uses TRBV4-1 with TRBJ1-4; D is possibly TRBD1 (6 bases). CDR1 and CDR2 from the germline V gene are MGHRA and YSYEKL. The CDR3 totals 12 residues. Trimming left V 6 bases short and J 7 bases short, with 9 bases between. CDR3 sequence: CASSSRGEKLFF. The CDR3 region has the DNA TGCGCCAGCAGTTCCAGGGGTGAAAAACTGTTTTTT.

The genes are TRBV5-1 and TRBJ1-1; no clear D gene. Germline CDR1 is SGHRS and CDR2 is YFSETQ. The ends were cut back, 2 bases at V and 0 bases at J, with 14 bases in the middle. The CDR3 totals 16 residues. The CDR3 is CASSLTAVSMNTEAFF. Written as DNA, the CDR3 is TGCGCCAGCAGCTTAACTGCAGTGTCGATGAACACTGAAGCTTTCTTT.

The V gene is TRBV7-9, the J gene TRBJ2-2; 8 nucleotides align to TRBD1. Germline V gene lookup returns CDR1 SEHNR and CDR2 FQNEAQ (reference sequence). The V and J ends lost 0 bases and 4 bases, in that order; junction bases with no gene match: 10. CDR3 length: 18 residues. CDR3 amino acids: CASSLAQWTGRGTGELFF. CDR3 sequence (DNA): TGTGCCAGCAGCTTAGCGCAATGGACAGGGCGGGGCACCGGGGAGCTGTTTTTT.

The CDR3 loop is CASSLAFLNSNQPQHF. CDR3 DNA sequence: TGTGCCAGCAGCTTAGCCTTCCTAAATAGCAATCAGCCCCAGCATTTT. The chain has TRBV11-3 and TRBJ1-5; D uncertain. The CDR3 contains 16 residues. Germline V lookup: CDR1 SGHNT, CDR2 YENEEA. The V and J ends lost 1 base and 0 bases respectively, with 10 bases between them.

The V call is TRBV9, the J call TRBJ1-4, with D possibly matching TRBD1 (6 bases). CDR3 length: 15 amino acids. The V end lost 4 bases, the J end lost 2 bases, and 12 bases lay between the germline ends. CDR1 SGDLS and CDR2 YYNGEE come from the germline V gene. The CDR3 region has the DNA TGTGCCAGCAGCAGCCAGGGGCTGACTAATGAAAAACTGTTTTTT. Amino acids: CASSSQGLTNEKLFF.

V gene TRBV5-1 combines with J gene TRBJ2-7; D is uncertain. The CDR3 is made up of 15 amino acids. The V gene's germline CDR1 is SGHRS and CDR2 YFSETQ. V was clipped by 0 bases and J by 2 bases, with 12 bases between them. The CDR3 nucleotides read TGCGCCAGCAGCTTGGATGGTGGGGTTCCCTACGAGCAGTACTTC. Its translation: CASSLDGGVPYEQYF.